These T cell receptor beta chains were read from a single sample in a study of shared clonotypes between healthy human individuals. Profiled with immunoSEQ multiplex PCR; TCRdb holds only in-frame clones, not every one. The sample lists millions of clones, roughly 92% seen once, with over 0.12% in the top ten. Source material: naive CD4+ T cells sorted from blood. Every receptor here comes from a man between 18 and 29 years old in good health. Both conserved end residues are part of each CDR3. The D gene is left open where the match is weak. The listing skips clone size in some rows; elsewhere it reads once, few, many or a size class.

v_call	d_call	clone_size	j_call	cdr3_nt	cdr3_aa
TRBV27	.	once	TRBJ2-7	TGTGCCAGCAGTTTCCGGGAGTCCTACGAGCAGTACTTC	CASSFRESYEQYF
TRBV4-1	TRBD2	.	TRBJ2-1	TGCGCCAGCAGCCGTGCCTCTAGCGGGATCTACAATGAGCAGTTCTTC	CASSRASSGIYNEQFF
TRBV6-5	.	.	TRBJ1-2	TGTGCCAGCCGAAGGGGACCTAACTATGGCTACACCTTC	CASRRGPNYGYTF
TRBV11-2	.	.	TRBJ2-5	TGTGCCAGCAGCCCCCGACAGTACTTC	CASSPRQYF
TRBV5-4	TRBD1	.	TRBJ2-7	TGTGCCAGCAGCATGACAGGGGCCCGCTCCTACGAGCAGTACTTC	CASSMTGARSYEQYF
TRBV5-1	TRBD1	once	TRBJ2-2	TGCGCCAGCAGCCCGGGACAGGGGAGCACCGGGGAGCTGTTTTTT	CASSPGQGSTGELFF
TRBV4-1	TRBD1	.	TRBJ1-6	TGCGCCAGCAGCCACAGCTTACAGGGGCGAAATTCACCCCTCCACTTT	CASSHSLQGRNSPLHF
TRBV7-2	.	.	TRBJ1-1	TGTGCCAGCAGCTTAGGGGACTCGGAAGCTTTCTTT	CASSLGDSEAFF
TRBV14	TRBD2	.	TRBJ2-7	TGTGCCAGCAGCCAAGCCTGGGGACTAGCGGGGGACTACGAGCAGTACTTC	CASSQAWGLAGDYEQYF
TRBV27	.	.	TRBJ1-6	TGTGCCAAAAGGGGCCCGGAGGGTAGAGATAATTCACCCCTCCACTTT	CAKRGPEGRDNSPLHF
TRBV9	TRBD2	.	TRBJ2-3	TGTGCCAGCAGCGCCTCCTTGGCGGGGGGCACAGATACGCAGTATTTT	CASSASLAGGTDTQYF
TRBV6-6	.	.	TRBJ2-1	TGTGCCAGCTCCTTTGGGGGAGTTCCCTACAATGAGCAGTTCTTC	CASSFGGVPYNEQFF
TRBV5-1	.	.	TRBJ1-1	TGCGCCAGCAGCTTGGGTAGGGGAGGCACTGAAGCTTTCTTT	CASSLGRGGTEAFF
TRBV19	.	.	TRBJ1-1	TGTGCCAGCAACCCCTCGGCAGGAATGAACACTGAAGCTTTCTTT	CASNPSAGMNTEAFF
TRBV6-1	.	.	TRBJ2-7	TGTGCCAGCAGTGAAGCACTGATCTACGAGCAGTACTTC	CASSEALIYEQYF
TRBV6-5	.	.	TRBJ1-6	TGTGCCAGCAGAGGTGGGGACAAACATAATTCACCCCTCCACTTT	CASRGGDKHNSPLHF
TRBV7-8	.	.	TRBJ1-2	TGTGCCAGCAGCCCTAGCGCGGGGGGCGCAGGCTATGGCTACACCTTC	CASSPSAGGAGYGYTF
TRBV6-1	.	.	TRBJ1-1	TGTGCCAGAGACAGGCCCAACCTTGAAGCTTTCTTT	CARDRPNLEAFF
TRBV10-1	.	.	TRBJ2-1	TGCGCCAGCAGCCGGACTGACAATGAGCAGTTCTTC	CASSRTDNEQFF
TRBV2	TRBD2	.	TRBJ2-2	TGTGCCAGCAAGACGGGACTAGCGGGGACAGCGAACACCGGGGAGCTGTTTTTT	CASKTGLAGTANTGELFF
TRBV5-4	TRBD2	.	TRBJ2-1	TGTGCCAGCAGCACCTCGGCTAGCGGAAACAATGAGCAGTTCTTC	CASSTSASGNNEQFF
TRBV7-9	.	.	TRBJ2-3	TGTGCCAGCAGCCCACCCCGCAGGGGGGGCAGCACAGATACGCAGTATTTT	CASSPPRRGGSTDTQYF
TRBV2	.	.	TRBJ2-2	TGTGCCAGCAGTGAACGGGCGGCTGGTATCACCGGGGAGCTGTTTTTT	CASSERAAGITGELFF
TRBV28	.	.	TRBJ2-2	TGTGCCAGCAGTACTCACAGCTTATTCACCGGGGAGCTGTTTTTT	CASSTHSLFTGELFF
TRBV6-5	TRBD1	.	TRBJ2-7	TGTGCCAGCAGGCTAAAACCGACAGGGAGTTACGAGCAGTACTTC	CASRLKPTGSYEQYF
TRBV19	TRBD2	.	TRBJ2-7	TGTGCCAGTAGTATAGGGCTAGCGGACGCCTACGAGCAGTACTTC	CASSIGLADAYEQYF
TRBV6-6	.	.	TRBJ2-1	TGTGCCAGCAGTTACAGGGCCCACTCCTACAATGAGCAGTTCTTC	CASSYRAHSYNEQFF
TRBV5-6	.	.	TRBJ2-7	TGTGCCAGCAGCGTCCAGGGCAGATTTACCTACGAGCAGTACTTC	CASSVQGRFTYEQYF
TRBV5-1	.	few	TRBJ1-6	TGCGCCAGCAGCTTGGCCCCTCGAGATTCACCCCTCCACTTT	CASSLAPRDSPLHF
TRBV7-2	.	.	TRBJ2-3	TGTGCCAGCAGCTTGTCGGCCGTTCGGGGAAAATGGACAGATACGCAGTATTTT	CASSLSAVRGKWTDTQYF
TRBV6-5	.	.	TRBJ2-1	TGTGCCAGCAGTTACCCAGGGCTAGGCGATGAGCAGTTCTTC	CASSYPGLGDEQFF
TRBV30	.	.	TRBJ1-3	TGTGCCTGGGGTCAGGGGACCTCTGGAAACACCATATATTTT	CAWGQGTSGNTIYF
TRBV15	.	.	TRBJ1-2	TGTGCCACCAGCAGAGTTGGGAGTGGCTACACCTTC	CATSRVGSGYTF
TRBV5-4	.	.	TRBJ2-2	TGTGCCAGCAGCTTGGGAGGTTGGGACAACACCGGGGAGCTGTTTTTT	CASSLGGWDNTGELFF
TRBV9	TRBD1	.	TRBJ1-6	TGTGCCAGCAGCGGAACAGGGGGCGAGGGTTCACCCCTCCACTTT	CASSGTGGEGSPLHF
TRBV27	.	.	TRBJ1-1	TGTGCCAGCAGTTTTAGCGAGAACACTGAAGCTTTCTTT	CASSFSENTEAFF
TRBV2	.	.	TRBJ2-6	TGTGCCAGCAGTGATGAGGCCCTATTACTATCTGGGGCCAACGTCCTGACTTTC	CASSDEALLLSGANVLTF
TRBV2	.	.	TRBJ1-1	TGTGCCAGCAGTGAACAGGGAGGCACTGAAGCTTTCTTT	CASSEQGGTEAFF
TRBV5-1	TRBD1	.	TRBJ2-7	TGCGCCAGCAGCATTGGACAGGGGCGCTACGAGCAGTACTTC	CASSIGQGRYEQYF
TRBV18	.	.	TRBJ1-6	TGTGCTAGCTCACCGGACACAGGGAATAATTCACCCCTCCACTTT	CASSPDTGNNSPLHF
TRBV5-1	TRBD2	.	TRBJ2-3	TGCGCCAGCAGCTTGTTTAGCGGGGGGAACACAGATACGCAGTATTTT	CASSLFSGGNTDTQYF
TRBV12-5	TRBD2	once	TRBJ2-7	TGTGCTAGTGGCAAGGGAGCGGGAGGTTCCTACGAGCAGTACTTC	CASGKGAGGSYEQYF
TRBV4-1	.	once	TRBJ2-3	TGCGCCAGCAGCCAACAGGGAGTAGGAGATACGCAGTATTTT	CASSQQGVGDTQYF
TRBV5-6	.	.	TRBJ2-6	TGTGCCAGCAGCTTGCTCTCTGGGGCCAACGTCCTGACTTTC	CASSLLSGANVLTF
TRBV10-3	TRBD1	.	TRBJ2-1	TGTGCCATCAGTGAGTCGGTCGGGACAGCCTCCTACAATGAGCAGTTCTTC	CAISESVGTASYNEQFF